The entry below gives a single T cell receptor beta chain sequence along with its context. The method was immunoSEQ multiplex PCR; TCRdb's version includes in-frame clones alone and lacks a portion of them. The sample records around 50,000 clones, about 82% being singletons. The sample is drawn from a study of blood T cell repertoires in COVID-19. V dropped 7 bases and J dropped 2 bases, with 9 bases sitting between them. Germline CDR1 reads SNHLY; CDR2 reads FYNNEI. The length of the CDR3 is 13 residues. The source material was peripheral blood. The chain joins TRBV2 to TRBJ1-5, with D perhaps TRBD1 (5 bases). The origin of this receptor is a woman at least 80 years old with acute or convalescent COVID-19. The CDR3 nucleotides read TGTGCCAGCAAGGTGACAGGCAATCAGCCCCAGCATTTT. It is translated as CASKVTGNQPQHF.